The entry that follows covers one T cell receptor (beta chain) sequence. TCRdb passed the RACE reads through MiXCR, listing each CDR3 protein once. The sample includes approximately 34,000 distinct CDR3 sequences, around 6.8% of them seen just once. The time point here: patch test 1, 2 weeks after DPC sensitization. Treatment meaning: therapeutic diphenylcyclopropenone sensitization with weekly scalp DPC. Total RNA was isolated from whole blood that had not been fractionated. This sample is drawn from a study of human T cells and chemical hapten exposure. Germline V gene data show CDR1 as SNHLY and CDR2 as FYNNEI. Trimming cost V 6 bases and J 5 bases; bases outside gene matches: 10. The CDR3 is 16 amino acids.

The receptor comes from a woman aged 25-40 years with alopecia areata. Some clones in this sample may be carry-over from other donors' samples. Sequencing was performed on whole blood, taken in connection with sensitization to the hapten diphenylcyclopropenone (DPC). The chain joins TRBV2 to TRBJ1-4; 9 bases are a match to TRBD1. The CDR3 nucleotides are TGTGCCAGCAGATATTTCTCCGGGACAGGGAATGAAAAACTGTTTTTT. Translated, it gives CASRYFSGTGNEKLFF.